This T cell receptor beta chain emerged from a study of Ad26.COV2.S vaccination and SARS-CoV-2 variants. Turning to the study itself: Dosing was one shot or two shots 56 days apart. Findings and limits, study-wide: An underestimation of total T cell responses may have resulted from the TCR breadth and depth analyses.

The table came from immunoSEQ multiplex PCR; TCRdb's copy has only in-frame clones and leaves some out. The repertoire includes roughly 500,000 clones, 87% of them detected once, and roughly 13% sits in the top ten. As for this clone: What it binds is not known.

Treatment given: around 19 received Ad26.COV2.S at low or high dose, single or two shots; roughly five received placebo; per-sample allocation not given. Samples were taken on day 63 after the first vaccine or placebo injection. Participants' vaccine, an Ad26 vector, delivered Wuhan-strain SARS-CoV-2 spike. Looked up from germline, CDR1 is ENHRY and CDR2 is SYGVKD. V lost 4 bases to trimming and J lost 4 bases, with 10 bases between them. This CDR3 has 13 residues. The sequence derives from a person between 18 and 65 years old who received the Ad26.COV2.S COVID-19 vaccine or a placebo. The J gene is TRBJ1-1, the V gene TRBV10-3; perhaps TRBD1 as D (6 bases). The sequences come from peripheral blood, collected in a trial of Ad26.COV2.S vaccine versus placebo. Here the CDR3 reads CAISVSRGTEAFF. The CDR3 DNA sequence: TGTGCCATCAGTGTTAGCAGGGGCACTGAAGCTTTCTTT.